What follows are 2 T cell receptor beta chains derived from one specimen sequenced in a study of blood T cell repertoires in COVID-19. Profiling relied on immunoSEQ multiplex PCR, and the TCRdb table lists in-frame clones only, not all of them. The data contain more than 200,000 clones, approximately 88% of them seen just once; the ten biggest clones take up approximately 30%. Sequencing was done on a sample of peripheral blood. Source of these receptors: a middle-aged man with acute or convalescent COVID-19.

The rearrangement joins TRBV11-2 to TRBJ2-1; 8 bases map to TRBD1. V lost 0 bases, J lost 7 bases, and 5 bases stayed unmatched. The CDR3 spans 15 residues. Germline CDR1 and CDR2: SGHAT and FQNNGV. The CDR3 sequence: CASSLDQGAGNEQFF. CDR3 sequence (DNA): TGTGCCAGCAGCTTAGATCAGGGGGCTGGGAATGAGCAGTTCTTC.

This chain connects TRBV5-4 to TRBJ2-3; 10 bases agree with TRBD2. CDR1 and CDR2 from the germline V gene are SGHNT and YYREEE (reference sequence). V lost 1 base and J lost 0; bases outside the gene matches: 2. The CDR3 loop spans 16 amino acids. The CDR3 DNA follows: TGTGCCAGCAGCTTGAGAGCGGGAGGGAGCACAGATACGCAGTATTTT. Protein product: CASSLRAGGSTDTQYF.